In its sample, the clone carrying this T cell receptor beta chain was seen a few times. Its specificity is not known. Trimming removed 0 bases from V and 4 bases from J; junction bases left unmatched: 8. CDR3 length equals 16 residues. CDR1 is SQVTM and CDR2 is ANQGSEA in the germline V gene. Donors were systemically healthy Caucasian individuals from Russia aged about 6 to 95 years. This entry comes from a study of blood T cells in healthy people across ages. Broader study findings: It was held that the diversity estimates obtained from one million T cells were underestimates.

Combining a sample-barcoded 5' primer with a J-beta primer mix, a second PCR ran for 7 to 11 cycles. TCRdb re-called the 5' RACE reads through MiXCR, storing one row per CDR3 protein. The table records about 1 million distinct CDR3 sequences, around 27% of them present only once. The sample was also linked to a second study, of T cells of mothers and their children. That report adds: Maternal samples each gave over 9 million TCR beta CDR3 reads, and child samples several million each.

The sequenced material came from blood. The receptor was derived from a girl aged 2-10 years in good health. The chain links TRBV29-1 to TRBJ1-4, with 7 bases identical to TRBD1. As DNA, the CDR3 is TGCAGCGTTGAAGATTTTCGGGACAGTAATAATGAAAAACTGTTTTTT. Its protein is CSVEDFRDSNNEKLFF.